The source of this T cell receptor (beta chain) is a study of blood T cell repertoires in COVID-19. Study at large: In each case, the material was cDNA or gDNA derived from T cells, B-cell-depleted T cells, or PBMCs.

The repertoire was sequenced with immunoSEQ multiplex PCR; TCRdb's copy has only in-frame clones and lacks some. The sample has some 270,000 clones, nearly 90% seen once. CDR3 length: 14 amino acids. Germline V CDR1 and CDR2: SGDLS, YYNGEE. V was cut by 0 bases and J by 0 bases, with 7 bases left in between. This clone was counted once. The chain combines TRBV9 with TRBJ2-7; unclear D gene. Sequenced: peripheral blood. The clonotype comes from a woman between 40 and 50 years old who had recovered from COVID-19. The DNA of the CDR3 is TGTGCCAGCAGCGTAGACGGTTTCTCCTACGAGCAGTACTTC. Amino acids: CASSVDGFSYEQYF. Using reference TRBV9 and TRBJ2-7 for the parts outside the CDR3, the full variable domain is DSGVTQTPKHLITATGQRVTLRCSPRSGDLSVYWYQQSLDQGLQFLIQYYNGEERAKGNILERFSAQQFPDLHSELNLSSLELGDSALYFCASSVDGFSYEQYFGPGTRLTVT.